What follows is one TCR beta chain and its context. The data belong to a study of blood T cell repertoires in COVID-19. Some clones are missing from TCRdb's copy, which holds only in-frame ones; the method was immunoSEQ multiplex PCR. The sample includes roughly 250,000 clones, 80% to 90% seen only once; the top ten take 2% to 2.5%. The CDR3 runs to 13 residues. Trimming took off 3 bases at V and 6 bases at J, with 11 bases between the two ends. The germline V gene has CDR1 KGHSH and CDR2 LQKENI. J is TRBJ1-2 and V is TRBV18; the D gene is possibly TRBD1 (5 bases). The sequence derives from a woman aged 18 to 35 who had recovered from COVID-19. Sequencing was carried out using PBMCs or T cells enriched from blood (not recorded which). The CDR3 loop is CASSPGQGHGYTF. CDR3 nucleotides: TGTGCCAGCTCACCGGGGCAGGGCCATGGCTACACCTTC.